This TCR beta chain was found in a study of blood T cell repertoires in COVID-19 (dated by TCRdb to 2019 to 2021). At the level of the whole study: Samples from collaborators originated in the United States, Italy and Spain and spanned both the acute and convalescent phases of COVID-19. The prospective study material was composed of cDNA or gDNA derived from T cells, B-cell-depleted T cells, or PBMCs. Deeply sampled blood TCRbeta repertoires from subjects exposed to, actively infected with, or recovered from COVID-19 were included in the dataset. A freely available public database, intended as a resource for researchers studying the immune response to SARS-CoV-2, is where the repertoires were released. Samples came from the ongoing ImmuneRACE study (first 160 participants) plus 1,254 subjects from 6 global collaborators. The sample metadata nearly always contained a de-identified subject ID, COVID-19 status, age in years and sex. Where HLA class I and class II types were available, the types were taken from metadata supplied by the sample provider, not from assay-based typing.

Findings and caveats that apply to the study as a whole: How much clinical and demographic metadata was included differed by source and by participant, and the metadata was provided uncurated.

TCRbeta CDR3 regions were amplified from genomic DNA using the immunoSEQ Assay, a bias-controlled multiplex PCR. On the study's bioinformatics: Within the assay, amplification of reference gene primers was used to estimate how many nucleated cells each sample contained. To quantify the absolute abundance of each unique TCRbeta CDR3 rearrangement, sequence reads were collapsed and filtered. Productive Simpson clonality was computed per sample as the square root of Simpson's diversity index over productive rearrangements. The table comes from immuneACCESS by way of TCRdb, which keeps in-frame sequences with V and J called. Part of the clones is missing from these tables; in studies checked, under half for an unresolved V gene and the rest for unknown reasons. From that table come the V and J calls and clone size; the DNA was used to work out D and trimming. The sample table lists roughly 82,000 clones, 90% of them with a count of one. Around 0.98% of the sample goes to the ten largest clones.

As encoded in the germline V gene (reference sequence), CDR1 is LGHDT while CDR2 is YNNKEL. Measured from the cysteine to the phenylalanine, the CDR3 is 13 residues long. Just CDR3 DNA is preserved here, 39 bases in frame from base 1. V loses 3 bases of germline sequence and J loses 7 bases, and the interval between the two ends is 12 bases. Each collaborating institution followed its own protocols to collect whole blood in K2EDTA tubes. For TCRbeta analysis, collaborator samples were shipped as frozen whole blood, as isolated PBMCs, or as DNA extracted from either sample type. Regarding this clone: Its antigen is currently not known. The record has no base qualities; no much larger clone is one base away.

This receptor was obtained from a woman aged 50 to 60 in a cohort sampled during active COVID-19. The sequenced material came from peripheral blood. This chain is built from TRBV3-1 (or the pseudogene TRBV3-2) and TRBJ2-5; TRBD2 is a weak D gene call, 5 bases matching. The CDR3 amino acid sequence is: CASSQDFRRTQYF. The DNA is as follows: TGTGCCAGCAGCCAGGACTTCCGAAGGACCCAGTACTTC.